This T cell receptor beta chain was sequenced for a study of blood T cell repertoires in COVID-19. In the study overall: Samples came from the United States, Italy and Spain, spanning acute and convalescent COVID-19. PBMCs, B-cell-depleted T cells, or T cells were the source of the cDNA or gDNA that made up the material.

Methods used by the authors: Estimated nucleated cell counts came from reference gene primer amplification. This table comes from immunoSEQ multiplex PCR, and its TCRdb copy is limited to in-frame clones, with some not included. Clonal size and the V and J genes are those of that table, whereas D and trimming came from the DNA. The sample shows 150,000 to 180,000 clones, under 90% of them seen only once. J lost 2 bases, V lost 3 bases, and 6 bases had no gene match. The CDR3 is 14 amino acids. Germline assignment: CDR1 SQVTM and CDR2 ANQGSEA. Details on this clone: The sample holds other DNA sequences that translate to the same CDR3.

This receptor was obtained from a man in his sixties with acute or convalescent COVID-19. The J gene is TRBJ1-1, the V gene TRBV29-1; TRBD1 agrees at 7 bases. Input material: peripheral blood. The CDR3 bases are TGCAGCGTTGACGGAGGGGGCGGAAACACTGAAGCTTTCTTT. This encodes CSVDGGGGNTEAFF.